This entry lists 30 T cell receptor beta chains sequenced from one sample in a study of Ad26.COV2.S vaccination and SARS-CoV-2 variants. Here immunoSEQ multiplex PCR was the method, and the copy in TCRdb shows in-frame clones only, minus some. The top ten hold under 2% of the sample, which has 360,000 or so clones, 75% to 90% seen once. Described treatment: approximately 18 received Ad26.COV2.S at low or high dose, single or two shots; about five received placebo; per-sample allocation not given. Sampling happened 63 days after the first vaccine or placebo injection. Sequenced here: peripheral blood, sampled in a trial of Ad26.COV2.S vaccine versus placebo. Receptors originate from a person aged 18-60 years who received the Ad26.COV2.S COVID-19 vaccine or a placebo.

A single count supports this clone. The chain combines TRBV7-9 with TRBJ1-1; TRBD1 agrees at 8 bases. V dropped 6 bases and J dropped 1; count of bases not matched to a gene: 7. The CDR3 has 15 amino acids. The germline V gene has CDR1 SEHNR and CDR2 FQNEAQ (reference sequence). The CDR3 loop is CASRPQGTGNTEAFF. The CDR3 DNA sequence: TGTGCCAGCAGACCACAGGGGACAGGGAACACTGAAGCTTTCTTT.

The chain links TRBV6-1 to TRBJ2-3, with D hard to call. The ends were cut back, 3 bases at V and 6 bases at J, with 13 bases in the middle. Germline CDR1 reads MNHNS; CDR2 reads SASEGT. The CDR3 is 14 residues long. The CDR3 region has the DNA TGTGCCAGCAGTGATGGTTCCTTGTGGGATACGCAGTATTTT. Protein: CASSDGSLWDTQYF.

The chain has TRBV7-6 and TRBJ2-2, with D unclear. V lost 5 bases and J lost 3, with 10 bases in between. The CDR3 covers 14 residues. In germline, CDR1 is SGHVS, CDR2 FNYEAQ. CDR3 in amino acids: CASSLTAYTGELFF. CDR3 bases: TGTGCCAGCAGCCTCACAGCTTACACCGGGGAGCTGTTTTTT. Filled out from reference TRBV7-6 and TRBJ2-2, the complete variable domain reads GAGVSQSPRYKVTKRGQDVALRCDPISGHVSLYWYRQALGQGPEFLTYFNYEAQQDKSGLPNDRFSAERPEGSISTLTIQRTEQRDSAMYRCASSLTAYTGELFFGEGSRLTVL.

The chain recombines TRBV18 with TRBJ2-2; D gene uncertain. Trimming pared 0 bases from V and 3 bases from J, leaving 8 bases between. Per the germline V gene, CDR1 is KGHSH and CDR2 is LQKENI. This CDR3 region has 15 residues. CDR3 nucleotide sequence: TGTGCCAGCTCACCACCGGGTTCGTACACCGGGGAGCTGTTTTTT. Amino acid sequence: CASSPPGSYTGELFF.

The J gene is TRBJ2-1, the V gene TRBV3-1 (or the pseudogene TRBV3-2); D call uncertain. The V end was cut by 1 base, the J end by 0 bases, with 7 bases between. The germline gives CDR1 LGHDT, CDR2 YNNKEL (reference sequence). The length of the CDR3 is 15 residues. CDR3 sequence: CASSQVPSSYNEQFF. DNA of the CDR3: TGTGCCAGCAGCCAAGTACCTAGCTCCTACAATGAGCAGTTCTTC.

The chain couples TRBV7-3 to TRBJ2-5; D may match TRBD1 or TRBD2 (5 bases each). Germline V lookup: CDR1 SGHTA, CDR2 FQGTGA. The CDR3 has 14 residues. V was clipped by 5 bases and J by 2 bases, with 12 bases between them. The CDR3: CASSRDGVQETQYF. The DNA of the CDR3 is TGTGCCAGCAGCCGGGACGGGGTACAAGAGACCCAGTACTTC.

The chain combines TRBV19 with TRBJ2-1; the D is unclear. The CDR3 length is 14 residues. With 1 base removed from V and 8 bases from J, the gap between germline ends came to 12 bases. In germline, CDR1 is LNHDA, CDR2 SQIVND (reference sequence). The CDR3 DNA reads TGTGCCAGTAGTATAGGTGACCCCGAGGATGAGCAGTTCTTC. Encoded protein: CASSIGDPEDEQFF. Supplemented by reference TRBV19 and TRBJ2-1, the full variable domain reads DGGITQSPKYLFRKEGQNVTLSCEQNLNHDAMYWYRQDPGQGLRLIYYSQIVNDFQKGDIAEGYSVSREKKESFPLTVTSAQKNPTAFYLCASSIGDPEDEQFFGPGTRLTVL.

CDR3 DNA: TGTGCCAGCAGTCCGGCCCCCCAAGAGACCCAGTACTTC. Translated: CASSPAPQETQYF. The V and J genes are TRBV28 and TRBJ2-5; D is ambiguous. This CDR3 comprises 13 residues. Germline values: CDR1 MDHEN, CDR2 SYDVKM. V gave up 5 bases and J gave up 1 base, with 8 bases separating them. Filled out from reference TRBV28 and TRBJ2-5, the complete variable domain reads DVKVTQSSRYLVKRTGEKVFLECVQDMDHENMFWYRQDPGLGLRLIYFSYDVKMKEKGDIPEGYSVSREKKERFSLILESASTNQTSMYLCASSPAPQETQYFGPGTRLLVL.

This sequence joins TRBV5-5 and TRBJ2-1; TRBD2 aligns across 11 bases. The germline CDR1 and CDR2 sequences are SGHKS and YYEKEE (reference sequence). J lost 7 bases, V lost 0 bases, and 9 bases had no gene match. The CDR3 length is 17 residues. CDR3 nucleotide sequence: TGTGCCAGCAGCTTGGAGGTTGGGGGACTAGCGGTGAATGAGCAGTTCTTC. It codes for CASSLEVGGLAVNEQFF.

The chain combines TRBV5-1 with TRBJ1-2, with D possibly being TRBD1 (6 bases). Trimming removed 4 bases from V and 5 bases from J, with 12 bases in between. Germline CDR1 and CDR2: SGHRS and YFSETQ. CDR3 size: 13 residues. CDR3 sequence (DNA): TGCGCCAGCAGCCGGGACACCAAATATGGCTACACCTTC. It yields the protein CASSRDTKYGYTF.

The chain links TRBV5-1 to TRBJ2-3; TRBD1 agrees at 8 bases. Per the germline V gene, CDR1 is SGHRS and CDR2 is YFSETQ. V lost 4 bases, J lost 1 base, and 8 bases stayed unmatched. The CDR3 loop spans 16 amino acids. Written as DNA, the CDR3 is TGCGCCAGCAGCCCAGGGGGCAGTCTGGGCACAGATACGCAGTATTTT. Its protein product is CASSPGGSLGTDTQYF.

The rearrangement links TRBV4-3 to TRBJ2-7; D tentatively reads TRBD1 or TRBD2 (5 bases each). Germline-derived CDR1 and CDR2 are LGHNA and YSLEER. The CDR3 is 17 residues long. The germline V and J ends were trimmed by 6 bases and 0 bases, with 21 bases remaining between them. CDR3 amino acids: CASSPGPPGTASYEQYF. In nucleotides, the CDR3 is TGCGCCAGCAGTCCTGGGCCACCTGGGACGGCCTCCTACGAGCAGTACTTC.

The gene calls are TRBV7-9 and TRBJ2-7, with 10 bases lining up with TRBD2. Per germline, CDR1 SEHNR and CDR2 FQNEAQ (reference sequence). The CDR3 length is 15 residues. J lost 2 bases, V lost 1 base, and 2 bases had no gene match. This CDR3 reads CASSLEAGGTYEQYF. The CDR3, as DNA: TGTGCCAGCAGCTTAGAAGCGGGAGGGACCTACGAGCAGTACTTC.

J is TRBJ1-2 and V is TRBV19, with 10 bases matching TRBD1. The CDR3 sequence is 17 residues long. The J segment lost 3 bases and the V segment lost 3 bases, leaving 10 bases of the junction unmatched. The germline V gene has CDR1 LNHDA and CDR2 SQIVND (reference sequence). The CDR3 loop is CASSILTGQGWYYGYTF. CDR3 nucleotides: TGTGCCAGTAGTATCCTCACGGGACAGGGGTGGTACTATGGCTACACCTTC.

The chain couples TRBV28 to TRBJ1-1; D is ambiguous. This CDR3 contains 13 residues. V dropped 0 bases and J dropped 3 bases, with 5 bases sitting between them. Germline CDR1 is MDHEN and CDR2 is SYDVKM. CDR3 residues: CASSLWHDTEAFF. CDR3 DNA: TGTGCCAGCAGTTTATGGCATGACACTGAAGCTTTCTTT.

The chain joins TRBV6-6 to TRBJ2-1; 8 bases are a match to TRBD2. Germline-derived CDR1 and CDR2 are MNHNY and SVGAGI (reference sequence). The junction had 15 bases not matched to a gene; V was cut back by 5 bases and J by 0 bases. The CDR3 spans 19 residues. The DNA for the CDR3 is TGTGCCAGCAGTCGCCTCGCCCCGACCGGGACTAGCTCCTACAATGAGCAGTTCTTC. Protein sequence: CASSRLAPTGTSSYNEQFF.

Points on this clone: Other DNA variants within this sample encode the same CDR3. J is TRBJ1-1 and V is TRBV5-4; D perhaps matches TRBD1 (5 bases). The CDR3 consists of 13 residues. V lost 4 bases, J lost 1 base, and 8 bases lay in between. Germline V gene sequence: CDR1 SGHNT, CDR2 YYREEE (reference sequence). CDR3 in amino acids: CASSLGGNTEAFF. CDR3 coding DNA: TGTGCCAGCAGCCTTGGGGGGAACACTGAAGCTTTCTTT.

V and J are TRBV11-3 and TRBJ2-3, with TRBD2 identical over 8 bases. V lost 8 bases and J lost 1; bases outside the gene matches: 2. CDR1 is SGHNT, CDR2 YENEEA, per germline. The CDR3 runs 13 residues. DNA for the CDR3: TGTGCCAGCCGGGAGGGGGGCACAGATACGCAGTATTTT. Translation: CASREGGTDTQYF.

The chain has TRBV9 and TRBJ2-3, with TRBD2 as a possible D gene (6 bases). The germline V gene encodes CDR1 SGDLS and CDR2 YYNGEE. This CDR3 comprises 16 residues. The V end was cut by 0 bases, the J end by 3 bases, with 14 bases between. The CDR3 coding sequence is TGTGCCAGCAGCGTAGGGGTAGGAGGGGCAACAGATACGCAGTATTTT. Encoded protein: CASSVGVGGATDTQYF.

This chain links TRBV10-3 with TRBJ1-4; D may be TRBD1 (6 bases). Germline CDR1 is ENHRY and CDR2 is SYGVKD. V lost 10 bases and J 0 bases, leaving 9 bases between the germline ends. CDR3 length: 13 amino acids. The DNA of the CDR3 is TGTGCCACCGGACAGCCAACTAATGAAAAACTGTTTTTT. It specifies CATGQPTNEKLFF.

This chain uses TRBV15 with TRBJ2-1; D gene unclear. V lost 2 bases, J lost 2 bases, and 1 base lay in between. CDR1 is LNHNV, CDR2 YYDKDF, per germline (reference sequence). The CDR3 extends over 12 amino acids. The chain's CDR3 is CATSRPYNEQFF. Written as DNA, the CDR3 is TGTGCCACCAGCAGACCCTACAATGAGCAGTTCTTC.

The rearrangement joins TRBV3-1 (or the pseudogene TRBV3-2) to TRBJ2-7; D may match TRBD1 or TRBD2 (5 bases each). Trimming pared 1 base from V and 4 bases from J, leaving 11 bases between. Germline-derived CDR1 and CDR2 are LGHDT and YNNKEL (reference sequence). The CDR3 has 14 amino acids. The CDR3 reads CASSQGRGQYEQYF. The DNA of the CDR3 is TGTGCCAGCAGCCAAGGTCGGGGCCAATACGAGCAGTACTTC.

This sequence joins TRBV7-2 and TRBJ1-5; TRBD1 matches 7 bases. The CDR3 is made up of 13 amino acids. Germline loops: CDR1 SGHTA, CDR2 FQGNSA. Trimming took 5 bases from V and 8 from J; bases not matched to a gene: 6. The CDR3 region is CASSLHRGEPQHF. Written as DNA, the CDR3 is TGTGCCAGCAGCCTACACAGGGGAGAGCCCCAGCATTTT.

The chain joins TRBV29-1 to TRBJ2-5; 7 bases align to TRBD1. Germline trimming cut 6 bases from V and 2 bases from J; bases unmatched to any gene: 9. Germline assignment: CDR1 SQVTM and CDR2 ANQGSEA. The CDR3 length is 14 residues. The CDR3 is CSVTNRGFQETQYF. The CDR3 nucleotides are TGCAGCGTCACCAACAGGGGATTTCAAGAGACCCAGTACTTC.

The chain recombines TRBV6-5 with TRBJ1-4; D not resolved. With 7 bases removed from V and 8 bases from J, the gap between germline ends came to 14 bases. This CDR3 has 13 residues. The V gene's germline CDR1 is MNHEY and CDR2 SVGAGI. CDR3 nucleotide sequence: TGTGCCAGCAATAGAGAGGTTCCCGAAAAACTGTTTTTT. It codes for CASNREVPEKLFF.

The V and J genes are TRBV28 and TRBJ2-5, with 12 bases that match TRBD2. The CDR3 runs 16 residues. V shed 5 bases and J 5 bases; nucleotides not matched to a gene: 9. In germline, CDR1 is MDHEN, CDR2 SYDVKM. The CDR3 is CASSTRLAGDRETQYF. The CDR3 coding sequence is TGTGCCAGCAGTACTAGACTAGCGGGAGACAGGGAGACCCAGTACTTC.

The chain combines TRBV12-3 or TRBV12-4 with TRBJ2-2; perhaps TRBD1 as D (6 bases). This CDR3 contains 13 residues. With 4 bases removed from V and 6 bases from J, the gap between germline ends came to 9 bases. The CDR3 DNA sequence: TGTGCCAGCAGTTGGCAGGGGCCCGGGGAGCTGTTTTTT. The encoded protein is CASSWQGPGELFF.

The chain combines TRBV10-3 with TRBJ2-7; 8 bases are a match to TRBD1. Trimming took 2 bases from V and 7 from J; bases not matched to a gene: 7. This CDR3 has 14 residues. Per germline, CDR1 ENHRY and CDR2 SYGVKD. The CDR3 loop reads CAISEGQGVSEQYF. DNA of the CDR3: TGTGCCATCAGTGAGGGACAGGGAGTATCGGAGCAGTACTTC.

The chain couples TRBV5-4 to TRBJ1-1, with D possibly matching TRBD1 (5 bases). CDR3 size: 15 residues. With 0 bases removed from V and 6 bases from J, the gap between germline ends came to 15 bases. Germline CDR1 SGHNT, CDR2 YYREEE (reference sequence). CDR3 in DNA: TGTGCCAGCAGCTTGGCCGGAGGGGTGGCTTCTGAAGCTTTCTTT. Protein sequence: CASSLAGGVASEAFF.

For this clone: Other DNA sequences in this sample translate to the same CDR3. The CDR3 protein is CASSSNEKLFF. The CDR3, as DNA: TGTGCCAGCAGTTCAAATGAAAAACTGTTTTTT. V gene TRBV28 combines with J gene TRBJ1-4; the D is unclear. The CDR3 runs to 11 residues. Germline CDR1 is MDHEN and CDR2 is SYDVKM. The germline V and J ends were trimmed by 4 bases and 5 bases, with 2 bases remaining between them.